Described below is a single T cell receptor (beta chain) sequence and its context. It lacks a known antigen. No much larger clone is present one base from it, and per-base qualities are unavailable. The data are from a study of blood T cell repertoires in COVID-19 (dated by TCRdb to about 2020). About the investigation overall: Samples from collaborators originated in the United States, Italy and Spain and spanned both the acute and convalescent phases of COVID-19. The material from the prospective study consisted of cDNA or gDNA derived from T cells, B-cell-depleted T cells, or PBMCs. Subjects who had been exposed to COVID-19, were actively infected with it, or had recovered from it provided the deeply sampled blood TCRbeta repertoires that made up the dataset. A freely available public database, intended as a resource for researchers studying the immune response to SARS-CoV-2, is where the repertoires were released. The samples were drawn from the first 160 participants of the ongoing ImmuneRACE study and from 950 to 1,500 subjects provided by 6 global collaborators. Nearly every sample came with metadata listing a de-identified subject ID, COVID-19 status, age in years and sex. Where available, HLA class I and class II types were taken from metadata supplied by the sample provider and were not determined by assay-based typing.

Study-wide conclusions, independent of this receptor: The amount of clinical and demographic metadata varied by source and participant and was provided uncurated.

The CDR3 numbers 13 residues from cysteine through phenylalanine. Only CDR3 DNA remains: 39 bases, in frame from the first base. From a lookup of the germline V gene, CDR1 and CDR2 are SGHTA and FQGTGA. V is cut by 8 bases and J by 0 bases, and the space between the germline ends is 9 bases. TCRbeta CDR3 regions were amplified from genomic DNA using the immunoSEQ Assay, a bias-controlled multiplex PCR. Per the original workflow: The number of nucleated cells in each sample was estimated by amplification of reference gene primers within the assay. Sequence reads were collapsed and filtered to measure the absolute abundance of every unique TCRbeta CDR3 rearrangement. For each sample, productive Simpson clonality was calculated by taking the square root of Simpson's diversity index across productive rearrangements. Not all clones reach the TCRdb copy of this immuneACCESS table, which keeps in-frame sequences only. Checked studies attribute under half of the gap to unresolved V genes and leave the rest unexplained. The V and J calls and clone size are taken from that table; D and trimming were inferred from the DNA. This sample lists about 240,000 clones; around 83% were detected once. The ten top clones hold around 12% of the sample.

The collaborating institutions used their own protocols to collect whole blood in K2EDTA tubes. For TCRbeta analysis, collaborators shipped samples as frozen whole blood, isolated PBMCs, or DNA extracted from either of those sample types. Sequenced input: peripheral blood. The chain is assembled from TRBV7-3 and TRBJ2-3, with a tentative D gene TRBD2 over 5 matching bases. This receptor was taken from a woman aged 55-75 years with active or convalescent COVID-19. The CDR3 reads CASGETSTDTQYF. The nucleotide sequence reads TGTGCCAGCGGGGAGACTAGCACAGATACGCAGTATTTT.